This passage covers 8 T cell receptor beta chains from one sample sequenced in a study of cytomegalovirus exposure and HLA in healthy donors listed by TCRdb under 2017. The library was obtained by the immunoSEQ multiplex PCR assay. A mixture of 60 forward primers for TCR Vbeta segments and 13 reverse primers for TCR Jbeta segments was used in the multiplex PCR. In its TCRdb copy, this immuneACCESS table keeps in-frame sequences only and misses some clones. Where compared with another copy, unresolved V genes explain less than half of these, and the others have no known cause. In all, the sample holds approximately 100,000 clones, and less than 85% of those were seen once. Of the sample, 1.5% to 2% falls within the top ten clones. The sample taken for sequencing was PBMCs. Source of these receptors: a male donor in good health and CMV-seronegative.

The chain joins TRBV30 to TRBJ2-7, with D perhaps TRBD2 (5 bases). Germline V gene lookup returns CDR1 GTSNPN and CDR2 SVGIG (reference sequence). The V and J ends lost 1 base and 3 bases respectively, with 16 bases between them. There are 15 residues in the CDR3. Written as DNA, the CDR3 is TGTGCCTGGAGTGAAAGGAGGATTGCCATCTACGAGCAGTACTTC. Protein sequence: CAWSERRIAIYEQYF.

This chain links TRBV4-1 with TRBJ2-7; TRBD2 agrees at 7 bases. V lost 1 base and J lost 6; bases outside the gene matches: 6. The germline V gene has CDR1 MGHRA and CDR2 YSYEKL. The CDR3 consists of 14 residues. The CDR3: CASSQAGGSAEQYF. DNA of the CDR3: TGCGCCAGCAGCCAAGCGGGCGGGAGCGCCGAGCAGTACTTC.

The chain links TRBV19 to TRBJ1-5, with TRBD1 as a possible D gene (6 bases). The CDR3 is made up of 15 amino acids. Trimming removed 3 bases from V and 3 bases from J, with 12 bases in between. Germline V gene lookup returns CDR1 LNHDA and CDR2 SQIVND (reference sequence). The CDR3: CASSMGQGPNQPQHF. The CDR3 DNA is TGTGCCAGTAGTATGGGGCAGGGGCCCAATCAGCCCCAGCATTTT. The whole variable domain, remainder taken from reference TRBV19 and TRBJ1-5, is DGGITQSPKYLFRKEGQNVTLSCEQNLNHDAMYWYRQDPGQGLRLIYYSQIVNDFQKGDIAEGYSVSREKKESFPLTVTSAQKNPTAFYLCASSMGQGPNQPQHFGDGTRLSIL.

The count of this clone is one. The gene calls are TRBV19 and TRBJ2-7; 7 positions agree with TRBD2. The V gene end was trimmed by 3 bases and the J gene end by 0 bases; junction bases not matched to a gene: 2. This CDR3 is built from 14 residues. Looked up from germline, CDR1 is LNHDA and CDR2 is SQIVND (reference sequence). CDR3 DNA: TGTGCCAGTAGTATCGGGGGGAACTCCTACGAGCAGTACTTC. This codes for CASSIGGNSYEQYF.

The chain recombines TRBV19 with TRBJ2-7; possible D gene TRBD1, 6 bases. The germline V gene encodes CDR1 LNHDA and CDR2 SQIVND (reference sequence). V was shortened by 5 bases and J by 7 bases, with 12 bases between the two germline ends. The CDR3 totals 12 residues. The CDR3 DNA sequence: TGTGCCAGTAGTGCTACAGGGTGGGAGCAGTACTTC. Protein sequence: CASSATGWEQYF.

The CDR3: CASSTTGAMGNQPQHF. CDR3 nucleotide sequence: TGTGCCAGCAGTACCACAGGGGCTATGGGCAATCAGCCCCAGCATTTT. V gene TRBV27 combines with J gene TRBJ1-5; TRBD1 matches at 7 bases. After removal of 5 bases from V and 2 bases from J, the junction contained 9 bases not matched to a gene. CDR3 size: 16 residues. Germline assignment: CDR1 MNHEY and CDR2 SMNVEV (reference sequence).

This clone has more than one count but fewer than ten. The V gene is TRBV28, the J gene TRBJ2-3; 9 nucleotides match TRBD2. With V trimmed by 5 bases and J by 2 bases, 8 bases remained unmatched. CDR1 MDHEN and CDR2 SYDVKM come from the germline V gene. The CDR3 runs to 16 residues. The CDR3 spells CASSLVAGENTDTQYF. DNA of the CDR3: TGTGCCAGCAGTCTCGTAGCGGGAGAGAACACAGATACGCAGTATTTT.

V gene TRBV5-1 combines with J gene TRBJ2-2; 7 bases align to TRBD2. The CDR3 covers 15 residues. CDR1 is SGHRS and CDR2 is YFSETQ in the germline V gene. The trim removed 0 bases at V and 6 bases at J, leaving 5 bases unmatched. CDR3 in amino acids: CASSLALLAPGELFF. In nucleotides, the CDR3 is TGCGCCAGCAGCTTGGCCCTACTAGCGCCCGGGGAGCTGTTTTTT.